This TCR beta chain came from a study of blood T cell repertoires in COVID-19. Study context: PBMCs, B-cell-depleted T cells, or T cells provided the cDNA or gDNA that made up the material.

Germline CDR1 and CDR2: SGHAT and FQNNGV. The CDR3 consists of 18 residues. The V gene end was trimmed by 3 bases and the J gene end by 2 bases; junction bases not matched to a gene: 14. The repertoire was sequenced with immunoSEQ multiplex PCR; TCRdb's copy has only in-frame clones and lacks some. The sample gives approximately 230,000 clones, roughly 90% of which show up once; 2% to 2.5% is in the top ten. The genes are TRBV11-2 and TRBJ1-1, with 8 bases lining up with TRBD1. The sample taken for sequencing was peripheral blood. The TCR originated in a man aged 25-45 years who had recovered from COVID-19. CDR3 sequence: CASSFFPGTGLLNTEAFF. For the CDR3, the DNA is TGTGCCAGCAGCTTTTTCCCCGGGACAGGACTTCTTAACACTGAAGCTTTCTTT.